This is a list of T cell receptor beta chains from one sample in a study of CD8+CD57+ T cells in acquired aplastic anemia. Each CDR3 protein gets one entry after TCRdb re-called the reads with MiXCR. The sample carries approximately 200,000 distinct CDR3 sequences, over 60% recorded once. The sample consisted of sorted CD4+, CD8+, or CD8+CD57+ T cells (not recorded which) from PBMCs. The receptors stem from a human donor in good health. The CDR3 runs from the conserved cysteine through the conserved F or W. The D gene is left open where the match is weak. For some rows the clone size is stated as once, few or many, or as a class when expanded; others skip it.

V	D	J	size	CDR3	DNA
TRBV20-1	TRBD1	TRBJ1-2	NA	CSADRDRGAGGYTF	TGCAGTGCAGACCGGGACAGGGGAGCGGGAGGCTACACCTTC
TRBV9	TRBD2	TRBJ2-1	NA	CASSVAETSGSEQFF	TGTGCCAGCAGCGTAGCTGAGACTAGCGGCTCAGAGCAGTTCTTC
TRBV12-3/TRBV12-4	NA	TRBJ2-7	NA	CASSFQSGAGSYEQYF	TGTGCCAGCAGTTTTCAAAGCGGCGCGGGCTCCTACGAGCAGTACTTC
TRBV10-3	NA	TRBJ1-1	NA	CAISGFGPENTEAFF	TGTGCCATCAGTGGCTTTGGGCCGGAAAACACTGAAGCTTTCTTT
TRBV7-2	NA	TRBJ2-7	NA	CASSLPDEGDEQYF	TGTGCCAGCAGCTTACCCGACGAGGGAGACGAGCAGTACTTC
TRBV28	TRBD1	TRBJ2-4	few	CASSTRTGGASNIQYF	TGTGCCAGCAGTACCCGGACAGGGGGCGCTAGTAACATTCAGTACTTC
TRBV15	NA	TRBJ2-7	NA	CATSSARADHDYEQYF	TGTGCCACCAGCAGTGCTAGAGCGGATCACGACTACGAGCAGTACTTC
TRBV5-4	TRBD1	TRBJ1-2	NA	CASSSTGFGGYTF	TGTGCCAGCAGCTCGACAGGGTTCGGCGGCTACACCTTC
TRBV19	TRBD1	TRBJ1-1	NA	CASSIAGGKTEAFF	TGTGCCAGTAGTATAGCAGGGGGTAAAACTGAAGCTTTCTTT
TRBV2	TRBD2	TRBJ2-7	many	CALASGSSYEQYF	TGTGCCCTAGCCAGCGGGAGCTCCTACGAGCAGTACTTC
TRBV14	NA	TRBJ1-6	NA	CASRNSYNSPLHF	TGTGCCAGCAGAAACAGTTATAATTCACCCCTCCACTTT
TRBV7-2	NA	TRBJ1-2	many	CASSLVSYGYTF	TGTGCCAGCAGCTTAGTATCTTATGGCTACACCTTC
TRBV15	TRBD1	TRBJ1-1	NA	CATGARDRGRGAFF	TGTGCCACCGGGGCGCGGGACAGGGGGCGCGGGGCTTTCTTT
TRBV7-9	TRBD2	TRBJ2-3	NA	CASSGTSGRGPDTQYF	TGTGCCAGCAGCGGGACTAGCGGGAGGGGTCCAGATACGCAGTATTTT
TRBV19	NA	TRBJ1-2	NA	CASSIWESYGYTF	TGTGCCAGTAGTATATGGGAGTCCTATGGCTACACCTTC
TRBV20-1	TRBD1	TRBJ1-5	NA	CSANDRGLLYEHF	TGCAGTGCAAACGACAGGGGGCTCCTGTACGAGCATTTT
TRBV25-1	TRBD2	TRBJ2-7	NA	CASSPPTGTSGSYEQYF	TGTGCCAGCAGTCCCCCGACCGGGACTAGCGGGTCCTACGAGCAGTACTTC
TRBV9	TRBD2	TRBJ2-7	NA	CASSDGDSGGIEQYF	TGTGCCAGCAGCGATGGGGATAGCGGGGGAATTGAGCAGTACTTC